This passage covers 4 T cell receptor beta chains from one sample sequenced in a study of cytomegalovirus exposure and HLA in healthy donors. The PCR had 60 Vbeta and 13 Jbeta primers. Data came from immunoSEQ multiplex PCR; TCRdb stores just in-frame clones and leaves some out. Of under 200,000 clones detected, around 74% appear once; the ten largest clones hold over 2.5%. What was sequenced was PBMCs. Receptors were obtained from a female donor in good health and CMV-seronegative.

This CDR3 reads CASSEGRGWDEQYF. The CDR3 DNA sequence: TGTGCCAGCAGTGAAGGCAGGGGATGGGACGAGCAGTACTTC. This sequence joins TRBV2 and TRBJ2-7; a possible D gene is TRBD1 (6 bases). The V gene's germline CDR1 is SNHLY and CDR2 FYNNEI. There are 14 residues in the CDR3. V lost 1 base and J lost 5, with 12 bases in between.

The chain joins TRBV5-1 to TRBJ2-3; 14 positions agree with TRBD2. Trimming took 4 bases from V and 4 from J; bases not matched to a gene: 11. CDR1 is SGHRS and CDR2 is YFSETQ in the germline V gene. The CDR3 consists of 18 residues. The CDR3 spells CASSRTSGRSSRADTQYF. CDR3 DNA sequence: TGCGCCAGCAGCAGGACTAGCGGGAGGTCTTCTAGGGCAGATACGCAGTATTTT. Full variable domain (remainder filled in from reference TRBV5-1 and TRBJ2-3): KAGVTQTPRYLIKTRGQQVTLSCSPISGHRSVSWYQQTPGQGLQFLFEYFSETQRNKGNFPGRFSGRQFSNSRSEMNVSTLELGDSALYLCASSRTSGRSSRADTQYFGPGTRLTVL.

In this sample, this clone turned up a few times. J is TRBJ2-7 and V is TRBV7-2; 9 bases are a match to TRBD1. The CDR3 covers 15 residues. Germline CDR1 and CDR2: SGHTA and FQGNSA. V shed 5 bases and J 6 bases; nucleotides not matched to a gene: 11. CDR3 loop: CASSLQGQGVLEQYF. The CDR3, as DNA: TGTGCCAGCAGCCTACAGGGACAGGGTGTCCTCGAGCAGTACTTC.

The V call is TRBV7-8, the J call TRBJ1-6, with 7 bases fitting TRBD1. Trimming removed 1 base from V and 7 bases from J; junction bases left unmatched: 4. Germline CDR1 reads SGHVS; CDR2 reads FQNEAQ. The CDR3 consists of 15 residues. In DNA, the CDR3 is TGTGCCAGCAGCTTAGAACAGGGGCGAAATTCACCCCTCCACTTT. Translating it yields CASSLEQGRNSPLHF.